One T cell receptor beta chain is described in this entry. Using immunoSEQ multiplex PCR, the repertoire was profiled, and TCRdb retains in-frame clones only, with some absent. The sample contains 150,000 to 200,000 clones, around 88% of which appear only once. This entry is derived from a study of control samples from healthy donors and cancer patients. This CDR3 is built from 17 residues. Trimming removed 0 bases from V and 3 bases from J, with 16 bases in between. The receptor's source is a woman younger than 45 in good health. The V and J genes are TRBV5-3 and TRBJ1-3; D not resolved. TRBV5-3 is annotated as an ORF whose role is uncertain. The sequenced sample consisted of blood. The DNA of the CDR3 is TGTGCCAGAAGCTTGGGCAGGAACCCTGCAGGTGGAAACACCATATATTTT. It codes for CARSLGRNPAGGNTIYF.